This record looks at one TCR beta chain sequence and its context. These data are taken from a study of cytomegalovirus exposure and HLA in healthy donors. The CDR3 loop spans 15 amino acids. Germline trimming cut 4 bases from V and 6 bases from J; bases unmatched to any gene: 13. Germline CDR1 is SQVTM and CDR2 is ANQGSEA. The primer mix had 60 Vbeta and 13 Jbeta primers. The repertoire was sequenced with immunoSEQ multiplex PCR; TCRdb's copy has only in-frame clones and lacks some. This sample has under 110,000 clones; roughly 74% occur once, and the top ten carry 1.9%. The J gene is TRBJ1-2, the V gene TRBV29-1; 8 nucleotides agree with TRBD1. The sequenced material came from PBMCs. The TCR comes from a woman in her thirties or forties in good health and CMV-seronegative. The CDR3 loop is CSVVPSGQGGDGYTF. In nucleotides, the CDR3 is TGCAGCGTTGTACCCTCCGGACAGGGAGGTGATGGCTACACCTTC.